This TCR beta chain is from a study of T cell repertoires in cytomegalovirus infection (dated by TCRdb to the late 2010s). Regarding the research as a whole: Donor HLA type was relevant to the analysis, as public TCR beta signatures indicated carriage of CMV infection together with the matching HLA type. Findings and caveats that apply to the study as a whole: Carriers of CMV infection plus the relevant HLA type were discriminated by the cumulative frequency of public TCR beta family members in the study cohort and in an independent approximately 360-donor cohort. The ex vivo response was dominated by HLA-C-restricted CMV-specific TCR beta clonotypes, which also provided the single most frequent clonotype in two of eight donors.

Sequenced using an Illumina HiSeq 1500. TCRdb ran its own pipeline on the public reads, namely fastp trimming at Q25 and MiXCR clone calling, and kept in-frame beta chains. One record per CDR3 amino acid sequence lists the most common genes and DNA. The sample profile shows around 260,000 distinct CDR3 sequences; 8% to 9.5% of them were found once. About 15% of the sample is held by the ten biggest clonotypes. The CDR3 holds 13 amino acids from the cysteine to the phenylalanine. The read is trimmed to its CDR3 DNA, 39 bases read in frame from base 1. V was cut back by 10 bases and J by 2 bases, leaving a gap of 9 bases between them. As encoded in the germline V gene, CDR1 is MNHEY while CDR2 is SVGAGI. This clonotype was found a few times. Its specific antigen is unknown. Base qualities are not provided; no much larger clone lies one nucleotide away.

The V gene is TRBV6-5 and the J gene is TRBJ2-6; a confident D gene designation cannot be given. Sequenced sample: PBMCs. The origin of this receptor is a human donor in good health (CMV status not recorded). Some clones in this sample may be carry-over from other donors' samples. The DNA sequence is TGTGCCACCAGGCTAGCTGGGGCCAACGTCCTGACTTTC. The resulting protein is CATRLAGANVLTF.